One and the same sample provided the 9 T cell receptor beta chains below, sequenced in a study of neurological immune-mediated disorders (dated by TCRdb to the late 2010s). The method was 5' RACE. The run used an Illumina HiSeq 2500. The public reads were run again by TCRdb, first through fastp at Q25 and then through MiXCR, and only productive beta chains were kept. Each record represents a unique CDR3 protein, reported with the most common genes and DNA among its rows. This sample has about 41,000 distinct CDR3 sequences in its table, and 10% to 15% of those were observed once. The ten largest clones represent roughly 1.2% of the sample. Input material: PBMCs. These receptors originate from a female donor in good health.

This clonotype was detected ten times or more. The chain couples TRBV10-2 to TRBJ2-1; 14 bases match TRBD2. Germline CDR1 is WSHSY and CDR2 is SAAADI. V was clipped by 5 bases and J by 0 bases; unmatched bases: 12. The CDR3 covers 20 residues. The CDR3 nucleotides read TGCGCCAGCAGTAGACTAGCGGGAGGGCCTCCCTCGAGCTCCTACAATGAGCAGTTCTTC. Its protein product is CASSRLAGGPPSSSYNEQFF.

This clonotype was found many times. For the CDR3, the DNA is TGTGCCAGCAGTGCGGGCGGAGATGGAGCTTTCTTT. This codes for CASSAGGDGAFF. The chain is built from TRBV6-5 and TRBJ1-1; unclear D gene. The V and J ends lost 5 bases and 10 bases respectively, with 14 bases between them. This CDR3 region has 12 residues. Looked up from germline, CDR1 is MNHEY and CDR2 is SVGAGI.

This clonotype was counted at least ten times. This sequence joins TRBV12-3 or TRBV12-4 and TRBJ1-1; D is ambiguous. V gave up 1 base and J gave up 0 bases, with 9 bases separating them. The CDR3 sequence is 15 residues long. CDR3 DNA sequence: TGTGCCAGCAGTTTAGGTCAGATCATGAACACTGAAGCTTTCTTT. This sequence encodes CASSLGQIMNTEAFF.

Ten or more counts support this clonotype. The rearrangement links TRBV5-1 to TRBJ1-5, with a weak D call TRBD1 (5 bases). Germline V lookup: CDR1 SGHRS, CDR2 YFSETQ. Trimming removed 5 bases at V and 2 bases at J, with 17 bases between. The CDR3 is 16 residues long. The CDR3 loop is CASRTDPGQGNQPQHF. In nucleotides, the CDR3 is TGCGCCAGCAGGACTGACCCGGGGCAAGGCAATCAGCCCCAGCATTTT.

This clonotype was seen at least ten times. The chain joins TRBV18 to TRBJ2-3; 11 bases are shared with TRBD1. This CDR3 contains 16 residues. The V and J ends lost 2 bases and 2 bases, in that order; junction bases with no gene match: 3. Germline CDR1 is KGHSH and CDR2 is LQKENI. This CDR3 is CASSPFGQGATDTQYF. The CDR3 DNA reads TGTGCCAGCTCACCATTCGGACAGGGGGCCACAGATACGCAGTATTTT. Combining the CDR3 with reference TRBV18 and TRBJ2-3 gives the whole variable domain NAGVMQNPRHLVRRRGQEARLRCSPMKGHSHVYWYRQLPEEGLKFMVYLQKENIIDESGMPKERFSAEFPKEGPSILRIQQVVRGDSAAYFCASSPFGQGATDTQYFGPGTRLTVL.

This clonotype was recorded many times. This CDR3 is CATSRRPALKNEKLFF. CDR3 DNA: TGTGCCACCAGCAGAAGGCCAGCGTTAAAGAATGAAAAACTGTTTTTT. The genes are TRBV15 and TRBJ1-4; D gene uncertain. This CDR3 is 16 amino acids long. Deletions cut 2 bases from V and 5 bases from J, with 15 bases between. Germline CDR1 reads LNHNV; CDR2 reads YYDKDF (reference sequence).

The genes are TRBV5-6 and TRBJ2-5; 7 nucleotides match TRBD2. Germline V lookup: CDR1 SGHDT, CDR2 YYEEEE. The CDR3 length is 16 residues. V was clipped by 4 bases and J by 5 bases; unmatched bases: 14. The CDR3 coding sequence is TGTGCCAGCAGCCCCATCCCCCTAGCGGTACGGGAGACCCAGTACTTC. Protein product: CASSPIPLAVRETQYF. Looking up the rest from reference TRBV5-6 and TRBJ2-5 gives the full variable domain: DAGVTQSPTHLIKTRGQQVTLRCSPKSGHDTVSWYQQALGQGPQFIFQYYEEEERQRGNFPDRFSGHQFPNYSSELNVNALLLGDSALYLCASSPIPLAVRETQYFGPGTRLLVL.

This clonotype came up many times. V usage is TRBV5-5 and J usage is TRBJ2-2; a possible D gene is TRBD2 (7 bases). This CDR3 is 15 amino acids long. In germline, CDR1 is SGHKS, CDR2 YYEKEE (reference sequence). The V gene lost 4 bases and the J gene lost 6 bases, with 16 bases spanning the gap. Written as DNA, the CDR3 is TGTGCCAGCAGCCTTCGGGGGGCGATGGCCGGGGAGCTGTTTTTT. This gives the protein CASSLRGAMAGELFF.

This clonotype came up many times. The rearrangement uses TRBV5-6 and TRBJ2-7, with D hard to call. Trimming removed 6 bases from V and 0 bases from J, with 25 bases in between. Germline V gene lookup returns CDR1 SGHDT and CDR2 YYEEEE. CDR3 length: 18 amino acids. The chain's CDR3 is CASTTFFSLVPASYEQYF. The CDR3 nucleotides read TGTGCCAGCACTACGTTCTTTAGTTTGGTACCCGCCTCCTACGAGCAGTACTTC.